This T cell receptor (beta chain) comes out of a study of blood T cells in healthy people across ages. It was with a sample-barcoded 5' primer and a J-beta primer mix that a second PCR of roughly 7 to 12 cycles was run. Each CDR3 protein is one row after TCRdb ran MiXCR on the 5' RACE reads. Of just under 900,000 distinct CDR3 sequences in the sample, less than 35% are singletons; the top ten hold roughly 17%. Points from the study as a whole: Estimates of diversity drawn from one million T cells were considered underestimates. Observed TCR beta diversity per million T cells went down as age went up. This fall followed a roughly linear course with age. When set beside aged donors, long-lived donors presented more naive CD4+ cells and higher diversity.

Only a few counts were recorded for this clonotype. Its specificity is unknown. The V gene's germline CDR1 is SGHTA and CDR2 FQGNSA. The CDR3 length is 15 residues. With 6 bases clipped from V and 4 bases from J, the junction kept 8 bases outside the gene matches. The sequencing input was blood. The sequence was obtained from an elderly woman in good health. The rearrangement links TRBV7-2 to TRBJ2-2; 7 positions match TRBD1. The CDR3 DNA sequence: TGTGCCAGCAGTCCTGACAGGGTCGGCACCGGGGAGCTGTTTTTT. Translating it yields CASSPDRVGTGELFF.